These 25 T cell receptor beta chains came from one sample sequenced in a study of blood T cells in healthy people across ages. Through a sample-barcoded 5' primer and a J-beta primer mix, a second PCR was run for roughly 7 to 12 cycles. Each CDR3 protein is one row after TCRdb ran MiXCR on the 5' RACE reads. The table records 1,100,000 or so distinct CDR3 sequences, over 35% of them present only once. Input material: blood. These receptors all stem from an older woman in good health.

This clonotype was observed a handful of times. The rearrangement uses TRBV14 and TRBJ2-1; 9 bases map to TRBD2. This CDR3 has 15 residues. V dropped 6 bases and J dropped 6; count of bases not matched to a gene: 9. Germline-derived CDR1 and CDR2 are SGHDN and FVKESK. CDR3 DNA sequence: TGTGCCAGCAGTCATATAGCGGGAGCGATCAATGAGCAGTTCTTC. Amino acids: CASSHIAGAINEQFF.

This clonotype was counted between two and nine times. The CDR3 nucleotides are TGCGCCAGCAGCCTCTCTTCGGACAGAGCCTCCTACGAGCAGTACTTC. Protein product: CASSLSSDRASYEQYF. The rearrangement joins TRBV4-1 to TRBJ2-7, with a tentative D call TRBD1 (6 bases). The V and J ends lost 4 bases and 0 bases respectively, with 16 bases between them. CDR1 is MGHRA and CDR2 is YSYEKL in the germline V gene. The CDR3 extends over 16 amino acids.

This clonotype was found many times. The chain combines TRBV9 with TRBJ2-7; the D gene is possibly TRBD2 (7 bases). The CDR3 runs to 16 residues. CDR1 is SGDLS, CDR2 YYNGEE, per germline. The germline V and J ends were trimmed by 4 bases and 0 bases, with 17 bases remaining between them. CDR3 region: CASSPRGGPSSYEQYF. CDR3 coding DNA: TGTGCCAGCAGCCCCAGGGGAGGGCCAAGCTCCTACGAGCAGTACTTC.

There are many counts of this clonotype. DNA of the CDR3: TGTGCCAGCAGCCGAGCGGGACAAAAAGAGACCCAGTACTTC. Protein sequence: CASSRAGQKETQYF. J is TRBJ2-5 and V is TRBV12-3 or TRBV12-4; D is perhaps TRBD2 (7 bases). The CDR3 is 14 residues long. V was trimmed by 6 bases and J by 3 bases, leaving 14 bases between them.

Many counts were recorded for this clonotype. V is TRBV2 and J is TRBJ2-7; 7 bases match TRBD1. The CDR3 covers 13 residues. Germline CDR1 reads SNHLY; CDR2 reads FYNNEI. With V trimmed by 6 bases and J by 1 base, 3 bases remained unmatched. CDR3 bases: TGTGCCAGCAGATGGACAGGATCCTACGAGCAGTACTTC. Its translation: CASRWTGSYEQYF. Together with reference TRBV2 and TRBJ2-7, the CDR3 gives the full variable domain: EPEVTQTPSHQVTQMGQEVILRCVPISNHLYFYWYRQILGQKVEFLVSFYNNEISEKSEIFDDQFSVERPDGSNFTLKIRSTKLEDSAMYFCASRWTGSYEQYFGPGTRLTVT.

The rearrangement joins TRBV6-5 to TRBJ2-7, with TRBD2 matching over 8 bases. The V gene's germline CDR1 is MNHEY and CDR2 SVGAGI. This CDR3 is 16 amino acids long. After removal of 6 bases from V and 2 bases from J, the junction contained 12 bases not matched to a gene. The CDR3 DNA reads TGTGCCAGCAGCCTCCCCCCGGGACTAGGGACCTACGAGCAGTACTTC. This translates into CASSLPPGLGTYEQYF.

Worth noting for this clonotype: An end of the junction differs from the germline gene, which may be a read error. The genes are TRBV7-2 and TRBJ1-4; D remains ambiguous. The CDR3 has 14 residues. Germline-derived CDR1 and CDR2 are SGHTA and FQGNSA. CDR3 region: CASSLGLGWEKLFF. For the CDR3, the DNA is TGCGCCAGCAGCCTTGGACTCGGGTGGGAAAAACTGTTTTTT. Full variable domain (remainder filled in from reference TRBV7-2 and TRBJ1-4): GAGVSQSPSNKVTEKGKDVELRCDPISGHTALYWYRQSLGQGLEFLIYFQGNSAPDKSGLPSDRFSAERTGGSVSTLTIQRTQQEDSAVYLCASSLGLGWEKLFFGSGTQLSVL.

The chain recombines TRBV4-1 with TRBJ2-7; D is perhaps TRBD2 (5 bases). V dropped 0 bases and J dropped 2 bases, with 11 bases sitting between them. This CDR3 comprises 15 residues. The germline gives CDR1 MGHRA, CDR2 YSYEKL. CDR3 protein: CASSQDPGSAYEQYF. The CDR3 bases are TGCGCCAGCAGCCAAGACCCGGGATCAGCCTACGAGCAGTACTTC.

V usage is TRBV27 and J usage is TRBJ1-4, with 11 bases aligning to TRBD1. Trimming removed 3 bases from V and 10 bases from J; junction bases left unmatched: 1. The CDR3 is 13 amino acids. CDR1 MNHEY and CDR2 SMNVEV come from the germline V gene (reference sequence). CDR3 sequence: CASSFGTGGKLFF. The CDR3 DNA reads as TGTGCCAGCAGTTTCGGGACAGGGGGAAAACTGTTTTTT. The entire variable domain, with the rest obtained from reference TRBV27 and TRBJ1-4, is as follows: EAQVTQNPRYLITVTGKKLTVTCSQNMNHEYMSWYRQDPGLGLRQIYYSMNVEVTDKGDVPEGYKVSRKEKRNFPLILESPSPNQTSLYFCASSFGTGGKLFFGSGTQLSVL.

The chain recombines TRBV20-1 with TRBJ2-7; 10 nucleotides align to TRBD2. The CDR3 length is 18 residues. CDR1 DFQATT and CDR2 SNEGSKA come from the germline V gene (reference sequence). Trimming took 0 bases from V and 4 from J; bases not matched to a gene: 15. Here the CDR3 DNA reads TGCAGTGCTAGAGATTCCAGGACTAGCGGATCTTCCACATACGAGCAGTACTTC. Its translation: CSARDSRTSGSSTYEQYF.

Remarks on this clonotype: A read error may be the cause here, since a much bigger clone is one base away. The rearrangement uses TRBV7-2 and TRBJ2-5; 7 nucleotides align to TRBD2. Germline CDR1 is SGHTA and CDR2 is FQGNSA. The CDR3 has 14 amino acids. V dropped 1 base and J dropped 3; count of bases not matched to a gene: 2. CDR3 bases: TGTGCCAGCAGCTTAGTGGGGGGGAAAGAGACCCAGTACTTC. Its translation is CASSLVGGKETQYF.

The rearrangement links TRBV12-5 to TRBJ2-2; TRBD1 agrees at 7 bases. Germline CDR1 and CDR2: LGHNT and FRNRAP. The CDR3 runs to 15 residues. The V segment lost 2 bases and the J segment 2 bases; nucleotides outside the gene matches: 2. The CDR3 reads CASGLRQGNTGELFF. The CDR3 DNA reads TGTGCTAGTGGTTTGAGACAGGGTAACACCGGGGAGCTGTTTTTT.

The V and J genes are TRBV21-1 and TRBJ2-3. TRBV21-1 is described as a pseudogene. This CDR3 has 13 residues. CDR3 sequence (DNA): TGTGCCAGCACCTCTACTAGCACAGATACGCAGTATTTT. Protein sequence: CASTSTSTDTQYF.

V usage is TRBV24-1 and J usage is TRBJ2-1, with D possibly TRBD2 on 5 matching bases. The germline V and J ends were trimmed by 10 bases and 2 bases, with 14 bases remaining between them. This CDR3 is 14 amino acids long. Germline CDR1 is KGHDR and CDR2 is SFDVKD. CDR3 DNA sequence: TGTGCCACACGAGGGCCGATACCCTACAATGAGCAGTTCTTC. It translates to CATRGPIPYNEQFF.

The V and J genes are TRBV29-1 and TRBJ2-1, with 7 bases aligning to TRBD2. The CDR3 length is 16 residues. The germline V gene has CDR1 SQVTM and CDR2 ANQGSEA. The junction had 13 bases not matched to a gene; V was cut back by 3 bases and J by 5 bases. CDR3 DNA sequence: TGCAGCGTTGAGGCCCCCTTCGGCGGGAGTAACAATGAGCAGTTCTTC. It encodes CSVEAPFGGSNNEQFF.

The genes are TRBV6-5 and TRBJ2-7; possibly TRBD1 or TRBD2 for D (5 bases each). The germline gives CDR1 MNHEY, CDR2 SVGAGI. The CDR3 consists of 15 residues. V was shortened by 6 bases and J by 4 bases, with 19 bases between the two germline ends. DNA for the CDR3: TGTGCCAGCAGGTCCGGGCAGGGAGTAAGGTACGAGCAGTACTTC. It yields the protein CASRSGQGVRYEQYF.

This rearrangement joins TRBV9 to TRBJ2-5; 9 bases are a match to TRBD1. Germline assignment: CDR1 SGDLS and CDR2 YYNGEE. CDR3 length: 16 amino acids. Unmatched junction bases numbered 4, after V lost 0 bases and J lost 1 base. Written as DNA, the CDR3 is TGTGCCAGCAGCGTAGAGACAGGGGGTTCCCAAGAGACCCAGTACTTC. Translated: CASSVETGGSQETQYF.

This clonotype was seen a handful of times. J is TRBJ2-1 and V is TRBV20-1; no firm D call. Germline assignment: CDR1 DFQATT and CDR2 SNEGSKA (reference sequence). CDR3 length: 13 residues. The germline V and J ends were trimmed by 5 bases and 10 bases, with 18 bases remaining between them. The CDR3 bases are TGCAGTGCTGCCGAGACCTCGGAGTGGGAGCAGTTCTTC. Translating gives CSAAETSEWEQFF.

This rearrangement joins TRBV11-2 to TRBJ1-2; D is undetermined. V was cut by 1 base and J by 5 bases, with 8 bases left in between. The CDR3 contains 13 residues. The V gene's germline CDR1 is SGHAT and CDR2 FQNNGV. CDR3 amino acids: CASSLGRRYGYTF. The CDR3 bases are TGTGCCAGCAGCTTAGGGCGGCGGTATGGCTACACCTTC.

This clonotype has at least ten counts. The V call is TRBV12-3 or TRBV12-4, the J call TRBJ1-2; 9 positions match TRBD1. J gave up 8 bases and V 5 bases, and 9 bases lay outside the gene matches. This CDR3 is 14 amino acids long. The CDR3 DNA is TGTGCCAGCAGTCCGGGACAGGGAGGATACGGCTACACCTTC. Its protein is CASSPGQGGYGYTF.

This clonotype has only a few counts. The chain joins TRBV11-2 to TRBJ2-3; D is possibly TRBD2 (5 bases). This CDR3 region has 15 residues. CDR1 SGHAT and CDR2 FQNNGV come from the germline V gene. V was clipped by 1 base and J by 0 bases, with 8 bases between them. CDR3 DNA: TGTGCCAGCAGCTTAGGGTGGACTAGCACAGATACGCAGTATTTT. Protein: CASSLGWTSTDTQYF.

This clonotype was seen only once. The chain combines TRBV28 with TRBJ2-7; no clear D gene. The J call is in doubt because the DNA end fits TRBJ2-5 better. Per germline, CDR1 MDHEN and CDR2 SYDVKM. CDR3 size: 14 residues. The CDR3 nucleotides read TGTGCCAGCAGTTTGGCAGGTCCCATGGAGACCCAGTACTTC. Its translation: CASSLAGPMETQYF.

This clonotype showed up just once. A much more abundant neighbour one base away suggests this may be a read error. The V gene is TRBV7-2, the J gene TRBJ2-7, with 8 bases lining up with TRBD1. With V trimmed by 4 bases and J by 1 base, 3 bases remained unmatched. This CDR3 region has 14 residues. CDR1 is SGHTA and CDR2 is FQGNSA in the germline V gene. The CDR3 region has the DNA TGTGCCAGCAGCTGCGACAGGGGATCCTACGAGCAGTACTTC. Its protein is CASSCDRGSYEQYF.

The chain joins TRBV21-1 to TRBJ2-7; the table's D call, TRBD2, was not checked against the DNA. TRBV21-1 is a pseudogene locus. The CDR3 is 14 amino acids. CDR3 loop: CASSTGLAGAEQYF. The CDR3 DNA follows: TGTGCCAGCAGCACGGGACTAGCGGGAGCCGAGCAGTACTTC.

The CDR3 reads CASSVGPSGRRTDTQYF. The CDR3 coding sequence is TGTGCCAGCAGCGTAGGTCCTAGCGGGAGAAGGACAGATACGCAGTATTTT. V is TRBV9 and J is TRBJ2-3; 10 nucleotides match TRBD2. The CDR3 consists of 17 residues. With V trimmed by 0 bases and J by 3 bases, 7 bases remained unmatched. In germline, CDR1 is SGDLS, CDR2 YYNGEE.